The subject of this entry is one T cell receptor (beta chain). A single count supports this clone. Its antigen remains unidentified. No quality values exist for individual bases; no much larger clone is one base distant. This entry comes from a study of T cell responses to AZD1222 COVID-19 vaccine (dated by TCRdb to the early 2020s). Some background on the complete study: Because spike-specific TCR depth and breadth did not differ between the two schedules, AZD1222 recipients who got a second dose at roughly 4 weeks were pooled with those who got a second dose at roughly 12 weeks. A total of more than 230 trial participants underwent TCR sequencing, of whom roughly 210 had received two doses of AZD1222 and approximately 26 had received two doses of the MenACWY control vaccine. Enrollment into the trials was organized by age into subgroups of 18-55, 56-69 and 70-plus years, and those subgroups contained roughly 160, 29 and 62 TCR-sequenced participants, respectively. General conclusions and limits of the study: Nearly half of unique spike-specific TCRs reportedly recognized epitopes outside regions mutated in the B.1.351 and B.1.1.7 variants. Conclusions about previously exposed vaccinees are limited because only six or seven AZD1222 recipients were SARS-CoV-2 seropositive at baseline. In the small 56-69-year group, the increase in depth fell short of significance, most likely because of low power. CD4 TCRs associated with the vaccine covered the entire spike protein, and the dominant responses were in regions 160-218 and 743-854. Because no day 14 peak-response samples were available, the repertoires could be characterized only after the peak T cell response. Participants were mostly white British, with more females than males. The authors suggested clonal diversity may have been underestimated. After two AZD1222 doses, both the breadth and the depth of spike-specific TCRs were significantly higher than at day 0 and than in MenACWY recipients.

V lost 0 bases and J lost 4 bases; the stretch between them is 9 bases long. The germline V gene sets CDR1 to KGHSH and CDR2 to LQKENI. The CDR3 goes from the cysteine to the phenylalanine over 14 residues. Here the CDR3 DNA is all that survives: 42 bases in frame from base 1. The time point label here, explained by the study, means: baseline before first vaccination. Vaccinee samples were obtained from the UK trials COV001 and COV002, which included a single-blind randomized controlled phase 2/3 trial of AZD1222 (ChAdOx1 nCoV-19) in healthy adults. For TCRbeta chain sequencing, PBMC samples were collected from trial participants at day 0 and at day 28 after the second dose. The CDR3 regions of human TCRbeta chains were subjected to immunosequencing. Processing in the source paper ran as follows. TCRs in the repertoires were compared against a reference library of SARS-CoV-2-specific TCRs that had been generated with the MIRA antigen-specificity platform. Breadth meant the fraction of unique TCRs that were SARS-CoV-2-associated, whereas depth meant the fraction of total T cells that were SARS-CoV-2-associated. Using the MIRA data, every spike-specific TCR was mapped to the spike region that the TCR reacted to and assigned to either a CD4 or a CD8 class. Log10-transformed breadth and depth values were compared by one-way ANOVA with Sidak's multiple comparisons tests. TCRdb stores this immuneACCESS table with in-frame sequences only. Part of the clones is absent; in the studies checked, under half of the shortfall reflects unresolved V genes, and no reason is known for the rest. D and trimming come from the DNA, and the V and J calls and clone size come from that table. This sample has some 69,000 clones in its table, and about 85% of those were observed once. Together, the top ten hold roughly 18% of the sample.

The chain uses TRBV18 and TRBJ2-5; no D gene is confidently identified. Source: peripheral blood, taken on day 0 of AZD1222 vaccination. The clonotype was recovered from an adult in good health. The CDR3 is CASSPPSASETQYF. In nucleotide form, the sequence is TGTGCCAGCTCACCACCGAGCGCCTCAGAGACCCAGTACTTC.